Listed below are T cell receptor beta chains from one sample, sequenced in a study of type 1 regulatory T cells. TCRdb reprocessed the reads via MiXCR and lists one record per CDR3 protein. This table has approximately 42,000 distinct CDR3 sequences, over 9% appearing once. Their specific antigens are unknown. Material: cultured non-Tr1 T cells, either the whole culture or a sorted T cell fraction (not recorded which). These TCRs come from a human donor in good health. CDR3s include the opening cysteine and the closing phenylalanine or tryptophan. A D gene is named only where the DNA matches it firmly. Clone size appears in some rows only: once, few, many, or a class for an expanded clone.

clone size,D gene,V gene,J gene,CDR3 protein,CDR3 DNA
NA,NA,TRBV30,TRBJ1-2,CAWSVTGDGYTF,TGTGCCTGGAGTGTGACCGGGGATGGCTACACCTTC
few,TRBD2,TRBV5-1,TRBJ2-1,CASSEASGSSYNEQFF,TGCGCCAGCAGCGAGGCTAGCGGGAGCTCCTACAATGAGCAGTTCTTC
NA,NA,TRBV11-2,TRBJ2-1,CASSLRPGEQFF,TGTGCCAGCAGCTTAAGGCCGGGGGAGCAGTTCTTC
few,TRBD1,TRBV29-1,TRBJ2-3,CSGGTGTDTQYF,TGCAGCGGCGGGACAGGGACCGATACGCAGTATTTT
large,NA,TRBV20-1,TRBJ1-1,CSARDPIGGREAFF,TGCAGTGCTAGAGACCCTATCGGGGGGCGGGAAGCTTTCTTT
many,TRBD2,TRBV4-3,TRBJ2-7,CASSHLAGGPTKQYF,TGCGCCAGCAGCCACCTAGCGGGAGGGCCAACCAAGCAGTACTTC
NA,NA,TRBV5-1,TRBJ2-7,CACSSGGSPYEQYF,TGCGCCTGCAGCTCTGGGGGGTCCCCCTACGAGCAGTACTTC
many,TRBD2,TRBV3-1,TRBJ2-2,CASSRTSSATGELFF,TGTGCCAGCAGCCGGACTAGCTCTGCCACCGGGGAGCTGTTTTTT
few,NA,TRBV27,TRBJ2-2,CASSYAGGTGELFF,TGTGCCAGCAGTTATGCAGGGGGGACCGGGGAGCTGTTTTTT
NA,TRBD2,TRBV4-2,TRBJ2-3,CASSQDVASGGDTQYF,TGTGCCAGCAGCCAAGATGTGGCTAGCGGTGGAGATACGCAGTATTTT
many,TRBD1,TRBV4-1,TRBJ1-1,CASSLPPRGQVFVHLDTEAFF,TGCGCCAGCAGCCTCCCCCCGAGGGGACAGGTATTTGTCCACCTCGACACTGAAGCTTTCTTT
NA,NA,TRBV5-1,TRBJ2-3,CASSFRPAGTDTQYF,TGCGCCAGCAGCTTTAGGCCCGCCGGCACAGATACGCAGTATTTT
many,TRBD1,TRBV4-1,TRBJ1-1,CASSRADRGNTEAFF,TGCGCCAGCAGCCGGGCGGACAGGGGGAACACTGAAGCTTTCTTT
many,NA,TRBV20-1,TRBJ2-3,CSAPDQTGTDTQYF,TGCAGTGCTCCAGACCAGACCGGCACAGATACGCAGTATTTT
NA,NA,TRBV20-1,TRBJ1-6,CSARNEYTNSPLHF,TGCAGTGCTAGGAACGAATATACCAATTCACCCCTCCACTTT
NA,TRBD1,TRBV19,TRBJ1-1,CASSIRGTANTEAFF,TGTGCCAGTAGTATCAGAGGGACAGCCAACACTGAAGCTTTCTTT
NA,TRBD1,TRBV5-1,TRBJ2-7,CASRSGTGGAWEQYF,TGCGCCAGCAGGTCGGGGACAGGTGGGGCGTGGGAGCAGTACTTC
many,NA,TRBV3-1,TRBJ2-7,CASSLTSGIGYEQYF,TGTGCCAGCAGCCTAACGTCAGGGATAGGTTACGAGCAGTACTTC
NA,NA,TRBV5-1,TRBJ1-4,CASSFQGGNEKLFF,TGCGCCAGCAGCTTCCAGGGTGGAAATGAAAAACTGTTTTTT
NA,NA,TRBV24-1,TRBJ2-5,CATSDPGRPSPQETQYF,TGTGCCACCAGTGACCCGGGACGCCCTAGCCCACAAGAGACCCAGTACTTC
many,NA,TRBV27,TRBJ2-7,CASSYGVAGLYEQYF,TGTGCCAGCAGTTATGGGGTGGCAGGCCTCTACGAGCAGTACTTC
medium-sized,TRBD1,TRBV5-8,TRBJ2-7,CASSSWGQSYEQYF,TGTGCCAGCAGCTCGTGGGGACAGTCCTACGAGCAGTACTTC
NA,NA,TRBV18,TRBJ2-5,CASSSRTGSETQYF,TGTGCCAGCTCAAGTCGAACAGGGTCGGAGACCCAGTACTTC
NA,TRBD2,TRBV3-1,TRBJ2-6,CASSLQSNGRPQISGANVLTF,TGTGCCAGCAGCCTACAAAGTAACGGGAGGCCGCAGATCTCTGGGGCCAACGTCCTGACTTTC
many,TRBD2,TRBV20-1,TRBJ2-3,CSARNPGTSGTHGTQYF,TGCAGTGCTAGAAATCCCGGGACTAGCGGGACCCACGGTACGCAGTATTTT
NA,NA,TRBV27,TRBJ2-2,CASTKGRELFF,TGTGCCAGCACTAAGGGGCGGGAGCTGTTTTTT
many,TRBD2,TRBV5-1,TRBJ2-2,CASSLATSGTGELFF,TGCGCCAGCAGCTTGGCCACTAGCGGGACCGGGGAGCTGTTTTTT
many,NA,TRBV2,TRBJ2-5,CASSEERGSLGTQYF,TGTGCCAGCAGTGAAGAACGGGGCAGCCTCGGGACCCAGTACTTC
few,TRBD1,TRBV5-1,TRBJ2-3,CASSVDRGTDTQYF,TGCGCCAGCAGTGTGGACAGGGGCACAGATACGCAGTATTTT
many,NA,TRBV20-1,TRBJ2-1,CSARRRHEQFF,TGCAGTGCTAGACGTCGCCATGAGCAGTTCTTC
NA,NA,TRBV19,TRBJ2-1,CASRSITGESRNEQFF,TGTGCCAGTAGAAGCATAACGGGAGAATCTAGGAATGAGCAGTTCTTC
NA,TRBD1,TRBV28,TRBJ2-7,CASSSPGTEAYEQYF,TGTGCCAGCAGCTCTCCCGGGACAGAAGCCTACGAGCAGTACTTC
many,TRBD1,TRBV6-2/TRBV6-3,TRBJ2-4,CASSYSGQGRIQYF,TGTGCCAGCAGTTATTCAGGACAGGGAAGAATTCAGTACTTC
NA,TRBD1,TRBV12-3/TRBV12-4,TRBJ2-1,CASSFRDRGRGSQLF,TGTGCCAGCAGTTTCCGGGACAGGGGGCGCGGATCGCAGCTCTTC
NA,NA,TRBV5-1,TRBJ2-5,CASSLVGIKYQETQYF,TGCGCCAGCAGCTTGGTTGGAATCAAGTACCAAGAGACCCAGTACTTC
NA,TRBD1,TRBV7-2,TRBJ1-6,CGSSLQGFKNSPLHF,TGTGGCAGCAGCTTACAGGGGTTTAAGAATTCACCCCTCCACTTT
NA,NA,TRBV20-1,TRBJ1-4,CSASSPGSEAKLFF,TGCAGTGCTAGCTCCCCGGGGAGCGAAGCAAAACTGTTTTTT
few,NA,TRBV5-1,TRBJ2-5,CASSIGRQEETQYF,TGCGCCAGCAGTATCGGTAGGCAGGAGGAGACCCAGTACTTC
many,NA,TRBV5-1,TRBJ2-5,CASSGNQETQYF,TGCGCCAGCAGCGGGAACCAAGAGACCCAGTACTTC
medium-sized,TRBD2,TRBV7-2,TRBJ2-5,CASSLQGTSGSQETQYF,TGTGCCAGCAGCTTACAAGGGACTAGCGGGAGCCAGGAGACCCAGTACTTC
many,TRBD1,TRBV12-3/TRBV12-4,TRBJ1-2,CASRAPGQLYGYTF,TGTGCCAGCAGGGCACCGGGACAGTTATATGGCTACACCTTC
NA,NA,TRBV7-2,TRBJ2-7,CASSPSGIQLTYEQYF,TGTGCCAGCAGCCCATCTGGGATCCAACTAACCTACGAGCAGTACTTC
many,NA,TRBV25-1,TRBJ1-1,CASRGTVPNTEAFF,TGTGCCAGCCGGGGAACGGTCCCGAACACTGAAGCTTTCTTT
many,NA,TRBV5-8,TRBJ2-2,CASSWTANTGELFF,TGTGCCAGCAGCTGGACGGCGAACACCGGGGAGCTGTTTTTT
few,NA,TRBV20-1,TRBJ1-5,CSARGGGLWEPQHF,TGCAGTGCTAGGGGGGGGGGGTTATGGGAGCCCCAGCATTTT
NA,NA,TRBV30,TRBJ1-5,CAWSLGSSNQPQHF,TGTGCCTGGAGTCTCGGGAGCAGCAATCAGCCCCAGCATTTT
NA,NA,TRBV4-2,TRBJ2-2,CASSRHILNTGELFF,TGTGCCAGCAGCCGTCATATCCTGAACACCGGGGAGCTGTTTTTT
many,TRBD2,TRBV7-3,TRBJ2-1,CASSLWGGPNEQFF,TGTGCCAGCAGCTTATGGGGAGGGCCAAATGAGCAGTTCTTC
NA,NA,TRBV5-1,TRBJ2-1,CASSPTPTRYNEQFF,TGCGCCAGCAGCCCTACCCCGACAAGGTACAATGAGCAGTTCTTC
many,TRBD1,TRBV20-1,TRBJ2-7,CSAMGQSYEQYF,TGCAGTGCTATGGGACAGAGCTACGAGCAGTACTTC